Given below is one T cell receptor (beta chain) in context. Its antigen is not identified. The authors carried out high-throughput sequencing of TCR beta. They applied it to CD8+ and CD4+ T cells obtained from blood. The RNA, about 0.5 to 1 ug, was put through reverse transcription using random hexamers. Across 54 Vbeta and 13 Jbeta, TCR beta CDR3 was amplified with immunoSEQ multiplex PCR. TCRdb fed the immunoSEQ multiplex PCR reads into MiXCR, producing one record per CDR3 protein. The table has around 200,000 distinct CDR3 sequences, 95% seen once. The sample belongs to a study of CD8 T cells in Susac syndrome. The CDR3 covers 15 residues. V was cut by 0 bases and J by 3 bases, with 10 bases left in between. Germline values: CDR1 SGDLS, CDR2 YYNGEE. Study-level results: The authors acknowledged that the study's TCR sequencing and HLA analysis involved relatively few individuals.

The chain links TRBV9 to TRBJ2-1, with D perhaps matching TRBD1 (6 bases). This TCR derives from a human donor with multiple sclerosis. The material sequenced was CD4+ T cells from PBMCs. The DNA of the CDR3 is TGTGCCAGCAGCGTAGATGGACAGCTCTACAATGAGCAGTTCTTC. Its translation: CASSVDGQLYNEQFF.